This T cell receptor beta chain was found in a study of cytomegalovirus exposure and HLA in healthy donors. Whole-study results and caveats: It was reportedly the case that the classifier diagnosed cytomegalovirus status with high specificity and sensitivity. The authors reported that TCR beta sequences could predict HLA-A and HLA-B alleles. These predictions were accurate for most subjects in the first cohort.

PCR employed 60 Vbeta and 13 Jbeta primers. Here immunoSEQ multiplex PCR was the method, and the copy in TCRdb shows in-frame clones only, minus some. The sample contains about 170,000 clones, around 76% of which appear only once. Points on this clone: As yet, its antigen is unknown.

Germline V CDR1 and CDR2: SGHRS, YFSETQ. This CDR3 comprises 15 residues. V shed 1 base and J 3 bases; nucleotides not matched to a gene: 2. The sequencing input was PBMCs. The clonotype originates from a female donor in good health and CMV-seronegative. The rearrangement joins TRBV5-1 to TRBJ1-1; 11 bases map to TRBD1. In nucleotides, the CDR3 is TGCGCCAGCAGCTTGTGGGACAGGGGGTACACTGAAGCTTTCTTT. It translates to CASSLWDRGYTEAFF.